This T cell receptor beta chain is drawn from a study of T cells in Graves' hyperthyroidism and ophthalmopathy. Amplified TCR beta CDR3 regions came from RNA transcripts. First-round RT-PCR targeting the TCR CDR3 was performed with the HTBI primer set. TCRdb processed the multiplex PCR reads anew with MiXCR; each CDR3 protein has one entry. In the table there are roughly 600,000 distinct CDR3 sequences, roughly 14% of which are singletons. The CDR3 loop spans 15 amino acids. V gave up 2 bases and J gave up 1 base, with 12 bases separating them. Sequenced: blood. This chain joins TRBV12-3 or TRBV12-4 and TRBJ2-7; D may be TRBD1 or TRBD2 (5 bases each). This receptor was taken from a woman aged 50 to 65 with Graves' ophthalmopathy. The CDR3 sequence is CASSLFRDGSYEQYF. The CDR3 coding sequence is TGTGCCAGCAGTTTATTTAGGGACGGGTCCTACGAGCAGTACTTC.